This T cell receptor beta chain was sequenced in a study of T cell repertoires in aging, cancer and after chemotherapy. About the study: Repeat sampling of healthy donors over several months to years showed clear clonal overlap. Study outcomes and limitations: In healthy donors, age-related TCR diversity loss mainly reflected lost richness. Compared with age-matched healthy donors, untreated hematological or solid cancer patients showed higher blood TCR clonality.

Rearranged V-D-J TRB sequences were amplified with a mixed TRB-A/B primer pool. TCRdb analysed the multiplex PCR reads with MiXCR anew, one entry per CDR3 protein. This table holds 11,000 or so distinct CDR3 sequences, 20% to 30% found once. This clonotype was found a few times. The antigen is undetermined. Peripheral blood genomic DNA, not sorted cells or RNA, was the template. CDR3 size: 17 residues. Trimming removed 0 bases from V and 3 bases from J; junction bases left unmatched: 8. Germline CDR1 is MNHNY and CDR2 is SVGAGI (reference sequence). This clonotype was sampled from a human donor in good health. Sequenced material: blood. This chain uses TRBV6-6 with TRBJ2-7; 10 nucleotides line up with TRBD2. CDR3 nucleotides: TGTGCCAGCAGTTACTCTTCTAGCGGGGGAAGCCTCTACGAGCAGTACTTC. It yields the protein CASSYSSSGGSLYEQYF.